What follows are 14 T cell receptor beta chains derived from one specimen sequenced in a study of T cells in localized non-small cell lung cancer. Clones were sequenced by immunoSEQ multiplex PCR, and TCRdb holds only the in-frame ones, with some missing. The repertoire holds about 39,000 clones, with roughly 80% as singletons. The sample consisted of PBMCs, taken before any cancer treatment. These receptors were taken from a woman between 40 and 69 years old with stage II squamous cell lung carcinoma.

This chain connects TRBV4-2 to TRBJ1-6; 9 positions match TRBD1. The CDR3 is 17 amino acids. V lost 1 base, J lost 7 bases, and 8 bases stayed unmatched. CDR1 is LGHNA, CDR2 YNFKEQ, per germline. Here the CDR3 reads CASSQGKTGTGNSPLHF. The CDR3 DNA reads as TGTGCCAGCAGCCAAGGTAAAACCGGGACAGGGAATTCACCCCTCCACTTT.

J is TRBJ2-2 and V is TRBV7-9; the D is unclear. V was cut by 1 base and J by 6 bases, with 12 bases left in between. CDR3 size: 15 residues. The V gene's germline CDR1 is SEHNR and CDR2 FQNEAQ (reference sequence). The CDR3 coding sequence is TGTGCCAGCAGCTTAGTGGGCCCCGAAGCCGGGGAGCTGTTTTTT. Its protein product is CASSLVGPEAGELFF.

CDR3 coding DNA: TGTGCCAGCAGTTTTTTAGCGGGGGGCGGGTCCTACAATGAGCAGTTCTTC. This codes for CASSFLAGGGSYNEQFF. This chain joins TRBV27 and TRBJ2-1, with TRBD2 identical over 10 bases. This CDR3 region has 17 residues. J lost 1 base, V lost 3 bases, and 6 bases had no gene match. CDR1 is MNHEY, CDR2 SMNVEV, per germline (reference sequence).

This chain links TRBV5-1 with TRBJ2-3, with 9 bases fitting TRBD2. V lost 0 bases, J lost 1 base, and 0 bases stayed unmatched. CDR1 SGHRS and CDR2 YFSETQ come from the germline V gene. This CDR3 has 15 amino acids. Here the CDR3 reads CASSLASGGTDTQYF. CDR3 DNA sequence: TGCGCCAGCAGCTTGGCTAGCGGGGGCACAGATACGCAGTATTTT.

The V call is TRBV7-6, the J call TRBJ2-1; TRBD2 is a possible D gene (6 bases). Trimming took off 1 base at V and 3 bases at J, with 16 bases between the two ends. Germline CDR1 is SGHVS and CDR2 is FNYEAQ. The CDR3 has 17 amino acids. The chain's CDR3 is CASSLVGSGSIYNEQFF. The CDR3 DNA sequence: TGTGCCAGCAGCTTAGTAGGGTCCGGGAGCATCTACAATGAGCAGTTCTTC.

V is TRBV5-6 and J is TRBJ2-7; D may correspond to TRBD1 or TRBD2 (5 bases each). The CDR3 covers 14 residues. Germline values: CDR1 SGHDT, CDR2 YYEEEE. The V and J ends lost 1 base and 2 bases respectively, with 10 bases between them. The DNA for the CDR3 is TGTGCCAGCAGCTTGTACCCGGGACCCTACGAGCAGTACTTC. Amino acids: CASSLYPGPYEQYF.

The chain joins TRBV5-1 to TRBJ1-6, with D possibly TRBD1 on 6 matching bases. Trimming left V 0 bases short and J 2 bases short, with 12 bases between. CDR1 SGHRS and CDR2 YFSETQ come from the germline V gene. The CDR3 contains 17 residues. In nucleotides, the CDR3 is TGCGCCAGCAGCTTGGGTAGCGGGACACCCTATAATTCACCCCTCCACTTT. Translated, it gives CASSLGSGTPYNSPLHF. Combining the CDR3 with reference TRBV5-1 and TRBJ1-6 gives the whole variable domain KAGVTQTPRYLIKTRGQQVTLSCSPISGHRSVSWYQQTPGQGLQFLFEYFSETQRNKGNFPGRFSGRQFSNSRSEMNVSTLELGDSALYLCASSLGSGTPYNSPLHFGNGTRLTVT.

The chain combines TRBV7-2 with TRBJ2-3, with 11 bases lining up with TRBD2. Trimming at V came to 5 bases and at J to 6 bases, leaving 7 bases not matched to a gene. Germline CDR1 SGHTA, CDR2 FQGNSA. CDR3 length: 15 amino acids. The CDR3 bases are TGTGCCAGCAGCCGCCGAACTAGCGGGAGCGATACGCAGTATTTT. As protein: CASSRRTSGSDTQYF.

V gene TRBV29-1 combines with J gene TRBJ2-1; unclear D gene. Germline V CDR1 and CDR2: SQVTM, ANQGSEA. The length of the CDR3 is 14 residues. Deletions cut 7 bases from V and 3 bases from J, with 16 bases between. The CDR3 sequence is CSAPGANLYNEQFF. In DNA, the CDR3 is TGCAGCGCCCCGGGCGCTAACCTCTACAATGAGCAGTTCTTC.

The chain employs TRBV27 and TRBJ1-2, with a weak D call TRBD1 (5 bases). With 4 bases removed from V and 4 bases from J, the gap between germline ends came to 13 bases. The CDR3 covers 14 residues. The germline V gene encodes CDR1 MNHEY and CDR2 SMNVEV (reference sequence). CDR3: CASSSPGSGYGYTF. The CDR3 DNA reads as TGTGCCAGCAGTTCCCCAGGGAGCGGCTATGGCTACACCTTC.

The V and J genes are TRBV7-8 and TRBJ1-1; 7 nucleotides agree with TRBD1. In germline, CDR1 is SGHVS, CDR2 FQNEAQ. This CDR3 spans 14 amino acids. V was clipped by 5 bases and J by 2 bases; unmatched bases: 5. CDR3 region: CASSATGSNTEAFF. DNA of the CDR3: TGTGCCAGCAGCGCGACAGGGAGCAACACTGAAGCTTTCTTT.

V and J are TRBV6-5 and TRBJ2-1, with D tentatively TRBD1 (6 bases). Germline CDR1 and CDR2: MNHEY and SVGAGI. Between the trimmed V and J ends, which lost 9 bases and 6 bases, there was a span of 15 bases. The CDR3 is 13 residues long. The CDR3 loop reads CASYNRESNEQFF. CDR3 in DNA: TGTGCCAGTTATAACAGGGAATCCAATGAGCAGTTCTTC.

This clone has just a few counts. The chain combines TRBV5-1 with TRBJ1-6; the match to TRBD1 covers 7 bases. There are 15 residues in the CDR3. Looked up from germline, CDR1 is SGHRS and CDR2 is YFSETQ. Trimming at V came to 0 bases and at J to 7 bases, leaving 4 bases not matched to a gene. The CDR3 nucleotides read TGCGCCAGCAGCTTGGCCAGGGGACAGAATTCACCCCTCCACTTT. Encoded protein: CASSLARGQNSPLHF.

The gene calls are TRBV4-2 and TRBJ2-1; TRBD2 aligns across 11 bases. Germline trimming cut 1 base from V and 8 bases from J; bases unmatched to any gene: 7. There are 16 residues in the CDR3. CDR1 and CDR2 from the germline V gene are LGHNA and YNFKEQ. CDR3 bases: TGTGCCAGCAGCCAAGTTAGCGGGGGGGCCATCTATGAGCAGTTCTTC. This sequence encodes CASSQVSGGAIYEQFF.